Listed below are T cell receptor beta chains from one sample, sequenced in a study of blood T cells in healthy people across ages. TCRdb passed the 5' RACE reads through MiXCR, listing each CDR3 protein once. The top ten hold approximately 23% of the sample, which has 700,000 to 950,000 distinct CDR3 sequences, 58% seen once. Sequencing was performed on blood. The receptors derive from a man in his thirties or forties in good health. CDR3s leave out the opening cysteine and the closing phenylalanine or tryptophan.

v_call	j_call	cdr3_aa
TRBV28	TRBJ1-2	ASTMTAYGYT
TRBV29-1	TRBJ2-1	SVPGHEQF
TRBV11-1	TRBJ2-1	ASSPLDEQF
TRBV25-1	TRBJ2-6	ASSDPGAGANVLT
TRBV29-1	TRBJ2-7	SVREAGGTYEQY
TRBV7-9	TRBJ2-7	ASSLGGLGGTYEQY
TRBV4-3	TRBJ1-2	ASSQDLGRTDGYT
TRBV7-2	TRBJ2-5	ASSLKHSLETQY
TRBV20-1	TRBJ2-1	SARPGLANEQF
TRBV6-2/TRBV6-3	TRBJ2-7	ASSKRPGLVVPNEQY
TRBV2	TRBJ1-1	ARAREVNTEAF
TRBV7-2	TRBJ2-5	ASSLVSGAPGETQY
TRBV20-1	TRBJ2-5	SARTGARGFRETQY
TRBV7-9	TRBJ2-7	ASSLLAGGRYEQY
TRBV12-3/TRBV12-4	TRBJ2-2	ASSLWREGPSGELF
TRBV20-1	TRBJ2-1	SARVFLAGNTNEQF
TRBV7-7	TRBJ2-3	AESPWRGRIDTQY
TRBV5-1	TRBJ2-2	ASSLGIVRENTGELF
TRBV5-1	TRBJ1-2	ASRTGQSNYGYT
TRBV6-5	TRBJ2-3	ASSRLGQGGDTQY
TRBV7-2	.	ASSFSSGGLETQY
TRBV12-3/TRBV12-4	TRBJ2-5	ASSLRDREETQY
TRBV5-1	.	ASSTVGGTQRGETQY
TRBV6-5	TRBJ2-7	ASSYSVGQGVYEQY
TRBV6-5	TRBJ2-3	ASSDRGPNTDTQY
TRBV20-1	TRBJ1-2	SARLPGGRFYGYT
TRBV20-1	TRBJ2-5	SARHRGRETQY
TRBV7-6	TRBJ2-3	ASSLSPYGGAGTQY
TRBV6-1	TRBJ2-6	ASSEPEGANVLT
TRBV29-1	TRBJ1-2	SVAGSGGYT
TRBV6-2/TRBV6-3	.	ASSRGGPAGVEQY
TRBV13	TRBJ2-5	ASSLDQEETQY
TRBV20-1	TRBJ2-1	SAGTSGGPYNEQF
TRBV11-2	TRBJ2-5	ASSGLVRGQETQY
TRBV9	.	ASSGGSDEQY
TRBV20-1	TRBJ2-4	SARGGFGGLAKNIQY
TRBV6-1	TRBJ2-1	ASGRGQPEQF
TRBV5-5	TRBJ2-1	ASSLVGSTYVGNEQF
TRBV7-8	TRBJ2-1	ASSLGLAVPYNEQF
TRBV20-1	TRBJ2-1	SANPGLAGYNEQF
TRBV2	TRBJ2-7	ASKDGFAAFYEQY
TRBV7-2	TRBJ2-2	ASSLSGVGGSAGELF
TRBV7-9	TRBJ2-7	ASSFQGPVTYEQY
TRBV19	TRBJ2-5	ASSVHGEQY
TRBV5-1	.	ASSLFLAGGKETQY
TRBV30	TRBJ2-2	AWRRQSNTGELF
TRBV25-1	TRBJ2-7	ASSDSRESSYEQY
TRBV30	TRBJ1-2	GLEAGRDYGYT
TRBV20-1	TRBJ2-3	SASAQDTQY
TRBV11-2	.	ASSYLGHEQY
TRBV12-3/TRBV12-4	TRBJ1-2	ASSSGTGTSRGYT
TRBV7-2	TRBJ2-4	ASSLALGKNIQY
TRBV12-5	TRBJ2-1	ASGLSNEQF
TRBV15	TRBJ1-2	ATSRGTGTGGYT
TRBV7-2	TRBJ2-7	ASSLGPARSYEQY
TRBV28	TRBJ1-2	ASSPQPGQGVSGYT
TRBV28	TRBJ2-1	ASSSPRGQSSYNEQF
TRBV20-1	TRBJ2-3	SARGLAGNPDTQY
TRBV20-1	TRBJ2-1	SAVGSLHNEQF